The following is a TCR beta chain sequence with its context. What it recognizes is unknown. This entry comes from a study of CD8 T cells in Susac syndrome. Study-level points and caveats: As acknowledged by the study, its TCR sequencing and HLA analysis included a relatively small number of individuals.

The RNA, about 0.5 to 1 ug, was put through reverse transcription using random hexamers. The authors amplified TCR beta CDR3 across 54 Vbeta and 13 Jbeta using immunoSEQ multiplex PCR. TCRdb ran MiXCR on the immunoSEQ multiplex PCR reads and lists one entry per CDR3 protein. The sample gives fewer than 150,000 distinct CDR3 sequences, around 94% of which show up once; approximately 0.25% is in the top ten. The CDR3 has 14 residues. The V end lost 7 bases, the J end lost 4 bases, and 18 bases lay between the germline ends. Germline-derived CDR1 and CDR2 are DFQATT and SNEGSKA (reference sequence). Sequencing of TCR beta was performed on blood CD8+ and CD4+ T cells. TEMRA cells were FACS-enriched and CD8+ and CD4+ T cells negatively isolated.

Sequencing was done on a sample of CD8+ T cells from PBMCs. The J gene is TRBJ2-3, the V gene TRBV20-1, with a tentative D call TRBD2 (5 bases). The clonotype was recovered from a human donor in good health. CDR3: CSVETTIGADTQYF. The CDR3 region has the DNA TGCAGTGTCGAGACGACTATCGGGGCAGATACGCAGTATTTT.